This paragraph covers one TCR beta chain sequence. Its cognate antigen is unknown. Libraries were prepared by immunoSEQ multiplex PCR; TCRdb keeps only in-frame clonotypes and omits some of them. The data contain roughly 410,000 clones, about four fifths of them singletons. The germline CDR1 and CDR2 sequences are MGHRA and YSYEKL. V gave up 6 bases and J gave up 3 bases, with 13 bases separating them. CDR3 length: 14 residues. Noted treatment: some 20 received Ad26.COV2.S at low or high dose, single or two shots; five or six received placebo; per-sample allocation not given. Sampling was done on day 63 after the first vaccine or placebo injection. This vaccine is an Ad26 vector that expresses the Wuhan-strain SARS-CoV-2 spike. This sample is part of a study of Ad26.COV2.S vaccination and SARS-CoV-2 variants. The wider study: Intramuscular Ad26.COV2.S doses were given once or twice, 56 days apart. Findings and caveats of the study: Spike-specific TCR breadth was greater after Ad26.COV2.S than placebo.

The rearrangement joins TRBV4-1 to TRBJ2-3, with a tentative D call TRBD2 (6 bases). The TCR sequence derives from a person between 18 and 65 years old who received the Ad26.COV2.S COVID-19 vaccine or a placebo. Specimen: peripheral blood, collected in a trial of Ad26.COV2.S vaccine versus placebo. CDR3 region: CASSRTTRTDTQYF. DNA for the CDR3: TGCGCCAGCAGTAGGACTACACGAACAGATACGCAGTATTTT.